Shown below are 23 T cell receptor beta chains from a single sample sequenced in a study of blood T cell repertoires in COVID-19. Using immunoSEQ multiplex PCR, the repertoire was profiled, and TCRdb retains in-frame clones only, with some absent. The data hold over 150,000 clones, with 80% to 90% observed a single time. The specimen was PBMCs or T cells enriched from blood (not recorded which). These receptors were collected from a young woman who had recovered from COVID-19.

The gene calls are TRBV19 and TRBJ2-6; D perhaps matches TRBD1 (6 bases). V was shortened by 8 bases and J by 2 bases, with 16 bases between the two germline ends. This CDR3 contains 16 residues. Germline CDR1 is LNHDA and CDR2 is SQIVND (reference sequence). The CDR3 is CASLSLGAAGANVLTF. CDR3 coding DNA: TGTGCCAGTCTGAGTTTGGGGGCAGCTGGGGCCAACGTCCTGACTTTC.

The rearrangement joins TRBV4-1 to TRBJ2-7, with D possibly TRBD1 on 5 matching bases. The CDR3 is 16 amino acids. Germline CDR1 is MGHRA and CDR2 is YSYEKL. V was trimmed by 0 bases and J by 0 bases, leaving 12 bases between them. For the CDR3, the DNA is TGCGCCAGCAGCCAAGATCAAGGGGATATCTCCTACGAGCAGTACTTC. Translating it yields CASSQDQGDISYEQYF.

The J gene is TRBJ1-2, the V gene TRBV7-3, with a weak D call TRBD1 (5 bases). The length of the CDR3 is 12 residues. The germline CDR1 and CDR2 sequences are SGHTA and FQGTGA. Trimming removed 3 bases from V and 8 bases from J, with 10 bases in between. The CDR3 loop reads CASSLRQKGYTF. The DNA of the CDR3 is TGTGCCAGCAGCTTGAGACAGAAGGGCTACACCTTC. Complete variable domain (other parts from reference TRBV7-3 and TRBJ1-2): GAGVSQTPSNKVTEKGKYVELRCDPISGHTALYWYRQSLGQGPEFLIYFQGTGAADDSGLPNDRFFAVRPEGSVSTLKIQRTERGDSAVYLCASSLRQKGYTFGSGTRLTVV.

The genes are TRBV7-9 and TRBJ1-1; no reliable D call. V gave up 6 bases and J gave up 3 bases, with 14 bases separating them. Germline V lookup: CDR1 SEHNR, CDR2 FQNEAQ (reference sequence). The CDR3 covers 14 residues. The CDR3 nucleotides read TGTGCCAGCAGAAAGAGATTCGGGGACACTGAAGCTTTCTTT. Translation gives CASRKRFGDTEAFF.

The chain recombines TRBV27 with TRBJ2-5, with TRBD2 matching over 7 bases. Germline V gives CDR1 MNHEY, CDR2 SMNVEV (reference sequence). V lost 6 bases, J lost 4 bases, and 11 bases stayed unmatched. The CDR3 runs 15 residues. CDR3 DNA: TGTGCCAGCAGCCCTCTTTTGGCGGGAGTAGAGACCCAGTACTTC. It yields the protein CASSPLLAGVETQYF.

The chain has TRBV10-2 and TRBJ1-1, with D unresolved. The length of the CDR3 is 14 residues. V was trimmed by 3 bases and J by 2 bases, leaving 10 bases between them. Looked up from germline, CDR1 is WSHSY and CDR2 is SAAADI. CDR3 DNA sequence: TGCGCCAGCAGTGAAGTGGGCGTAAACACTGAAGCTTTCTTT. It is translated as CASSEVGVNTEAFF.

V is TRBV4-1 and J is TRBJ1-1, with D unclear. Trimming took off 4 bases at V and 1 base at J, with 16 bases between the two ends. Germline V lookup: CDR1 MGHRA, CDR2 YSYEKL. The CDR3 has 16 amino acids. The CDR3 nucleotides read TGCGCCAGCAGCCGAGGTACGGCGGAAAAGAACACTGAAGCTTTCTTT. Its protein product is CASSRGTAEKNTEAFF.

The genes are TRBV24-1 and TRBJ2-2; D is uncertain. The ends were cut back, 2 bases at V and 3 bases at J, with 12 bases in the middle. The CDR3 extends over 16 amino acids. Per the germline V gene, CDR1 is KGHDR and CDR2 is SFDVKD. CDR3 sequence: CATSDSGRQYTGELFF. The CDR3 DNA sequence: TGTGCCACCAGTGATTCAGGCAGGCAATACACCGGGGAGCTGTTTTTT.

There are a few counts of this clone. This chain joins TRBV7-2 and TRBJ2-7; 7 nucleotides agree with TRBD2. The CDR3 has 13 amino acids. The V gene's germline CDR1 is SGHTA and CDR2 FQGNSA. The V gene end was trimmed by 8 bases and the J gene end by 2 bases; junction bases not matched to a gene: 6. CDR3 DNA: TGTGCCAGCGGATCTAGCGGCCCCTACGAGCAGTACTTC. Translated: CASGSSGPYEQYF.

This clone was observed a few times. The chain recombines TRBV7-8 with TRBJ1-1, with 7 nucleotides matching TRBD1. CDR3 length: 14 amino acids. CDR1 is SGHVS, CDR2 FQNEAQ, per germline. Unmatched junction bases numbered 4, after V lost 5 bases and J lost 1 base. CDR3 loop: CASSAGTANTEAFF. In nucleotides, the CDR3 is TGTGCCAGCAGCGCCGGGACAGCGAACACTGAAGCTTTCTTT.

This clone has a handful of counts. The J gene is TRBJ2-2, the V gene TRBV18; the D is unclear. This CDR3 region has 15 residues. The ends were cut back, 2 bases at V and 3 bases at J, with 10 bases in the middle. Germline assignment: CDR1 KGHSH and CDR2 LQKENI. The CDR3 DNA sequence: TGTGCCAGCTCACCAATTCTCACGGACACCGGGGAGCTGTTTTTT. As protein: CASSPILTDTGELFF.

The chain links TRBV19 to TRBJ1-2; D remains ambiguous. There are 12 residues in the CDR3. Trimming took off 2 bases at V and 8 bases at J, with 9 bases between the two ends. CDR1 is LNHDA and CDR2 is SQIVND in the germline V gene (reference sequence). This chain's CDR3 is CASSISSLGYTF. CDR3 bases: TGTGCCAGTAGTATATCGTCTCTGGGCTACACCTTC.

This chain links TRBV24-1 with TRBJ1-5; 11 bases are a match to TRBD1. J gave up 5 bases and V 7 bases, and 6 bases lay outside the gene matches. In germline, CDR1 is KGHDR, CDR2 SFDVKD. The CDR3 sequence is 15 residues long. The CDR3 region has the DNA TGTGCCACCAGGGGGGGACAGGGGGACCATCAGCCCCAGCATTTT. This encodes CATRGGQGDHQPQHF.

The CDR3 region has the DNA TGTGCCAGTAGTGTGCAGGGTTACAATCAGCCCCAGCATTTT. This encodes CASSVQGYNQPQHF. This chain links TRBV19 with TRBJ1-5; possible D gene TRBD1, 5 bases. The CDR3 is 14 amino acids. The germline gives CDR1 LNHDA, CDR2 SQIVND (reference sequence). V was pared by 5 bases and J by 3 bases, with 11 bases between.

The rearrangement uses TRBV7-6 and TRBJ2-2; weak D call: TRBD2 (6 bases). The CDR3 covers 15 residues. Germline V gives CDR1 SGHVS, CDR2 FNYEAQ. Deletions cut 1 base from V and 6 bases from J, with 12 bases between. The CDR3 loop is CASSLGDGGAGELFF. The DNA of the CDR3 is TGTGCCAGCAGCTTAGGGGACGGGGGTGCCGGGGAGCTGTTTTTT.

The chain carries TRBV2 and TRBJ1-5; 10 bases are a match to TRBD1. Germline V gives CDR1 SNHLY, CDR2 FYNNEI. The CDR3 contains 15 residues. The junction had 8 bases not matched to a gene; V was cut back by 8 bases and J by 4 bases. The CDR3 sequence is CASSTGQGRNQPQHF. The CDR3 bases are TGTGCCAGCTCCACGGGACAGGGGAGAAATCAGCCCCAGCATTTT.

A single count supports this clone. The rearrangement joins TRBV5-1 to TRBJ2-7, with 7 bases matching TRBD1. After removal of 3 bases from V and 6 bases from J, the junction contained 9 bases not matched to a gene. Per germline, CDR1 SGHRS and CDR2 YFSETQ. There are 14 residues in the CDR3. The CDR3 sequence is CASSSQGDSLEQYF. For the CDR3, the DNA is TGCGCCAGCAGCTCGCAGGGGGATAGCCTCGAGCAGTACTTC.

The V call is TRBV5-1, the J call TRBJ2-1; 10 bases agree with TRBD1. This CDR3 contains 16 residues. Unmatched junction bases numbered 10, after V lost 0 bases and J lost 10 bases. Per the germline V gene, CDR1 is SGHRS and CDR2 is YFSETQ. CDR3 loop: CASSLALGTGVGEQFF. In DNA form, the CDR3 reads TGCGCCAGCAGCTTGGCCCTTGGGACAGGGGTGGGCGAGCAGTTCTTC.

This clone was seen a handful of times. This sample includes further DNA sequences coding for the same CDR3. The chain uses TRBV2 and TRBJ1-1, with a tentative D call TRBD1 (5 bases). CDR3 length: 13 residues. V dropped 6 bases and J dropped 2 bases, with 10 bases sitting between them. CDR1 and CDR2 (germline): SNHLY, FYNNEI. The CDR3 region has the DNA TGTGCCAGCAGCTCCGACAGAAACACTGAAGCTTTCTTT. Translating gives CASSSDRNTEAFF.

The genes are TRBV9 and TRBJ2-7; 10 positions match TRBD2. The CDR3 sequence is 15 residues long. The ends lost 3 bases at V and 7 bases at J; junction bases unmatched: 10. CDR1 SGDLS and CDR2 YYNGEE come from the germline V gene. CDR3 residues: CASSDSGRKDNEQYF. The CDR3 DNA reads TGTGCCAGCAGCGATAGCGGGAGGAAGGATAATGAGCAGTACTTC.

This chain uses TRBV25-1 with TRBJ1-6; maybe TRBD1 (5 bases). V lost 1 base to trimming and J lost 14 bases, with 12 bases between them. The germline CDR1 and CDR2 sequences are MGHDK and SYGVNS. This CDR3 spans 13 amino acids. Here the CDR3 DNA reads TGTGCCAGCAGTGAATTAGGCCCGGGGGCCCTCCACTTT. It encodes CASSELGPGALHF.

This clone was observed a few times. The chain links TRBV2 to TRBJ1-1, with a possible D match to TRBD1 (6 bases). CDR1 and CDR2 (germline): SNHLY, FYNNEI. The V and J ends lost 6 bases and 4 bases respectively, with 12 bases between them. This CDR3 is built from 13 residues. The CDR3 region has the DNA TGTGCCAGCAGGGCAGGGGAGAGCACTGAAGCTTTCTTT. It codes for CASRAGESTEAFF.

The rearrangement links TRBV14 to TRBJ1-6; D not resolved. The CDR3 loop spans 18 amino acids. V shed 1 base and J shed 6 bases, with 19 bases lying between them. Germline V gives CDR1 SGHDN, CDR2 FVKESK. The CDR3 loop reads CASSQVVGWGDTNSPLHF. The CDR3 bases are TGTGCCAGCAGCCAAGTAGTTGGTTGGGGAGATACTAATTCACCCCTCCACTTT.